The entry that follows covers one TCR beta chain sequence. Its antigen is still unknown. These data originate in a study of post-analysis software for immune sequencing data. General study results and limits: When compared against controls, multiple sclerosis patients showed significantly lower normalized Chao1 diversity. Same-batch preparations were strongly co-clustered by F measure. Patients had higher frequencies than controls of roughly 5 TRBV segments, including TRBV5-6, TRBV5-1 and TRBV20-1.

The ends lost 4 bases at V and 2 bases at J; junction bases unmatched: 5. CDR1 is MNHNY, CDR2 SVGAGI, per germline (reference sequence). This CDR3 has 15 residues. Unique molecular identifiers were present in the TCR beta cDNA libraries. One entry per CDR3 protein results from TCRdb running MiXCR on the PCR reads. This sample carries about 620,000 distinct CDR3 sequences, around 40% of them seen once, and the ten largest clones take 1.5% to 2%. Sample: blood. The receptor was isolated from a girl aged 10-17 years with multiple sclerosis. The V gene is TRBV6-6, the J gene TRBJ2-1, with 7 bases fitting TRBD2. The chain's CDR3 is CASSSPSGAYNEQFF. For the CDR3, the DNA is TGTGCCAGCAGTTCCCCTAGCGGAGCCTACAATGAGCAGTTCTTC.